The TCR beta chain under discussion was sequenced for a study of blood T cell repertoires in COVID-19. Germline loops: CDR1 MNHNS, CDR2 SASEGT. Between the trimmed V and J ends, which lost 7 bases and 5 bases, there was a span of 14 bases. The CDR3 runs to 14 residues. Assay: immunoSEQ multiplex PCR; the TCRdb copy retains only in-frame clones and omits some. This sample yields 210,000 or so clones, of which 90% are seen a single time; about 0.58% belongs to the top ten. Specimen: peripheral blood. J is TRBJ2-2 and V is TRBV6-1; tentative D call: TRBD2 (6 bases). This clonotype originated in a man aged 45-65 years with acute or convalescent COVID-19. Written as DNA, the CDR3 is TGTGCCAGCACCGGGGGAGGCGGGACCGGGGAGCTGTTTTTT. Translation gives CASTGGGGTGELFF.